This entry lists 19 T cell receptor beta chains sequenced from one sample in a study. One entry per CDR3 protein, called by TCRdb with MiXCR from the RT-PCR reads. In the table there are approximately 720,000 distinct CDR3 sequences, around 14% of which are singletons. The material sequenced was memory CD4+ T cells from blood. Receptor source: a female donor in good health, serving as a healthy control.

CDR3 protein: CSPPLGTRTYEQYF. Here the CDR3 DNA reads TGCAGCCCTCCTTTGGGGACAAGGACCTACGAGCAGTACTTC. The chain carries TRBV29-1 and TRBJ2-7; tentative D call: TRBD1 (6 bases). V lost 8 bases and J 2 bases, leaving 19 bases between the germline ends. CDR1 and CDR2 (germline): SQVTM, ANQGSEA. CDR3 length: 14 amino acids.

This clonotype was counted a few times. The genes are TRBV27 and TRBJ2-2, with D perhaps TRBD1 (6 bases). The germline V gene has CDR1 MNHEY and CDR2 SMNVEV (reference sequence). The CDR3 runs to 16 residues. Trimming removed 3 bases at V and 2 bases at J, with 13 bases between. The CDR3 is CASSFGWGLNTGELFF. The CDR3 DNA reads as TGTGCCAGCAGTTTTGGGTGGGGGCTCAACACCGGGGAGCTGTTTTTT.

The CDR3 sequence: CSAMLTGTGRNEKLFF. The CDR3 DNA reads as TGCAGCGCCATGCTGACGGGGACAGGTCGTAATGAAAAACTGTTTTTT. The genes are TRBV29-1 and TRBJ1-4; TRBD1 matches at 8 bases. This CDR3 has 16 residues. Germline CDR1 SQVTM, CDR2 ANQGSEA. With 7 bases clipped from V and 4 bases from J, the junction kept 14 bases outside the gene matches. The variable domain in full, with the rest retrieved from reference TRBV29-1 and TRBJ1-4, is SAVISQKPSRDICQRGTSLTIQCQVDSQVTMMFWYRQQPGQSLTLIATANQGSEATYESGFVIDKFPISRPNLTFSTLTVSNMSPEDSSIYLCSAMLTGTGRNEKLFFGSGTQLSVL.

The chain carries TRBV10-3 and TRBJ2-3; possible D gene TRBD1, 6 bases. Germline CDR1 is ENHRY and CDR2 is SYGVKD. Trimming shortened V by 2 bases and J by 1 base, and 13 bases separated the two germline ends. The CDR3 is 16 residues long. The DNA of the CDR3 is TGTGCCATCAGTGAGGTGCAGGGGTCGGGCACAGATACGCAGTATTTT. This gives the protein CAISEVQGSGTDTQYF.

The V gene is TRBV5-1, the J gene TRBJ2-3; perhaps TRBD1 as D (6 bases). This CDR3 region has 15 residues. Trimming stripped 4 bases from V and 2 bases from J, with 14 bases between. Germline V gene sequence: CDR1 SGHRS, CDR2 YFSETQ. The CDR3: CASSQGISLTDTQYF. DNA of the CDR3: TGCGCCAGCAGCCAGGGGATTTCCCTCACAGATACGCAGTATTTT.

This rearrangement joins TRBV28 to TRBJ2-7; 9 positions agree with TRBD2. CDR3 length: 16 amino acids. Unmatched junction bases numbered 10, after V lost 1 base and J lost 6 bases. Germline V lookup: CDR1 MDHEN, CDR2 SYDVKM. The CDR3 DNA sequence: TGTGCCAGCAGTTTATTGGGGACTAGCTATCCAGGCGAGCAGTACTTC. Its protein product is CASSLLGTSYPGEQYF.

V and J are TRBV20-1 and TRBJ2-3; 7 nucleotides agree with TRBD2. Looked up from germline, CDR1 is DFQATT and CDR2 is SNEGSKA (reference sequence). This CDR3 has 14 residues. Trimming cost V 4 bases and J 7 bases; bases outside gene matches: 11. CDR3 loop: CSAKMPGLQNTQYF. CDR3 nucleotides: TGCAGTGCTAAGATGCCGGGACTACAGAATACGCAGTATTTT.

On this clonotype: A much larger clonotype is one base distant, so this may be a read error. This chain joins TRBV12-3 or TRBV12-4 and TRBJ2-5; tentative D call: TRBD2 (5 bases). CDR3 size: 12 residues. The CDR3 reads CASSSSLETHYF. CDR3 nucleotides: TGTGCCAGCAGTTCATCACTAGAGACCCATTACTTC.

V usage is TRBV29-1 and J usage is TRBJ2-1; the match to TRBD2 covers 9 bases. This CDR3 contains 15 residues. Germline V CDR1 and CDR2: SQVTM, ANQGSEA. V dropped 4 bases and J dropped 1; count of bases not matched to a gene: 5. This CDR3 is CSVVFAGGSYNEQFF. Here the CDR3 DNA reads TGCAGCGTTGTTTTTGCGGGGGGGTCCTACAATGAGCAGTTCTTC.

This clonotype has a handful of counts. The V call is TRBV19, the J call TRBJ1-1; D may be TRBD1 (6 bases). This CDR3 contains 16 residues. The germline gives CDR1 LNHDA, CDR2 SQIVND (reference sequence). Trimming removed 0 bases at V and 5 bases at J, with 16 bases between. DNA for the CDR3: TGTGCCAGTAGTATAGATCAACGGGGGGGGGCAACTGAAGCTTTCTTT. This encodes CASSIDQRGGATEAFF.

This clonotype showed up just a few times. V and J are TRBV12-3 or TRBV12-4 and TRBJ1-2, with TRBD1 identical over 9 bases. V lost 5 bases, J lost 2 bases, and 9 bases stayed unmatched. The CDR3 extends over 16 amino acids. CDR3 bases: TGTGCCAGCAGTCCGGGACAGGGACTTAAAAACTATGGCTACACCTTC. It codes for CASSPGQGLKNYGYTF.

This clonotype was counted only a few times. The chain combines TRBV3-1 with TRBJ1-1; D possibly corresponds to TRBD1 (5 bases). V lost 3 bases and J 0 bases, leaving 11 bases between the germline ends. Germline loops: CDR1 LGHDT, CDR2 YNNKEL (reference sequence). This CDR3 is 15 amino acids long. CDR3 bases: TGTGCCAGCAGCCACTGGGGCGACATGAACACTGAAGCTTTCTTT. Protein product: CASSHWGDMNTEAFF. The full variable domain, completed using reference TRBV3-1 and TRBJ1-1, is DTAVSQTPKYLVTQMGNDKSIKCEQNLGHDTMYWYKQDSKKFLKIMFSYNNKELIINETVPNRFSPKSPDKAHLNLHINSLELGDSAVYFCASSHWGDMNTEAFFGQGTRLTVV.

Only a few counts were recorded for this clonotype. The chain couples TRBV18 to TRBJ2-1; D unresolved. The CDR3 loop spans 16 amino acids. V lost 8 bases and J lost 0, with 17 bases in between. CDR1 is KGHSH, CDR2 LQKENI, per germline. CDR3: CASLLSSTSSYNEQFF. DNA of the CDR3: TGTGCCAGCCTTCTGAGTAGCACGAGCTCCTACAATGAGCAGTTCTTC.

The chain recombines TRBV20-1 with TRBJ2-1; TRBD2 matches at 8 bases. CDR1 and CDR2 from the germline V gene are DFQATT and SNEGSKA (reference sequence). With 6 bases clipped from V and 10 bases from J, the junction kept 17 bases outside the gene matches. CDR3 length: 15 amino acids. The chain's CDR3 is CSASYSGTLRDEQFF. The CDR3 DNA is TGCAGTGCCAGCTATAGCGGGACCCTAAGGGACGAGCAGTTCTTC.

This clonotype was seen repeatedly, ten times or more. In nucleotides, the CDR3 is TGTGCCAGCACCTCCTGGGAAGGGAACACTGAAGCTTTCTTT. Its protein product is CASTSWEGNTEAFF. The chain links TRBV12-3 or TRBV12-4 to TRBJ1-1; no clear D gene. The length of the CDR3 is 14 residues. V was cut by 7 bases and J by 1 base, with 13 bases left in between.

This clonotype was seen more than once but under ten times. The V and J genes are TRBV5-6 and TRBJ2-7, with D unclear. The CDR3 is 13 amino acids. From germline, CDR1 is SGHDT and CDR2 YYEEEE. Trimming removed 0 bases at V and 3 bases at J, with 7 bases between. The CDR3 reads CASSLEILYEQYF. The CDR3 region has the DNA TGTGCCAGCAGCTTGGAGATCCTCTACGAGCAGTACTTC. The whole variable domain, filled in from reference TRBV5-6 and TRBJ2-7, reads DAGVTQSPTHLIKTRGQQVTLRCSPKSGHDTVSWYQQALGQGPQFIFQYYEEEERQRGNFPDRFSGHQFPNYSSELNVNALLLGDSALYLCASSLEILYEQYFGPGTRLTVT.

V and J are TRBV20-1 and TRBJ2-2; TRBD2 matches at 7 bases. Trimming at V came to 4 bases and at J to 4 bases, leaving 3 bases not matched to a gene. CDR1 and CDR2 (germline): DFQATT, SNEGSKA (reference sequence). The CDR3 spans 13 residues. CDR3: CSATGGGTGELFF. In nucleotides, the CDR3 is TGCAGTGCTACGGGAGGAGGCACCGGGGAGCTGTTTTTT.

A few counts support this clonotype. The V and J genes are TRBV7-9 and TRBJ1-1; possible D gene TRBD1, 6 bases. This CDR3 has 16 residues. CDR1 SEHNR and CDR2 FQNEAQ come from the germline V gene (reference sequence). Deletions cut 1 base from V and 6 bases from J, with 18 bases between. CDR3 in amino acids: CASSLVAQRNRAEAFF. In DNA form, the CDR3 reads TGTGCCAGCAGCTTAGTAGCCCAGCGGAACAGGGCTGAAGCTTTCTTT.

This clonotype was recorded many times. This sequence joins TRBV20-1 and TRBJ2-1, with D perhaps assigned TRBD1 or TRBD2 (6 bases each). This CDR3 comprises 15 residues. Trimming took off 6 bases at V and 4 bases at J, with 19 bases between the two ends. Germline values: CDR1 DFQATT, CDR2 SNEGSKA (reference sequence). The CDR3 DNA sequence: TGCAGTGCCCGTCTTTGGGGGGCCGGTTACAATGAGCAGTTCTTC. Translated, it gives CSARLWGAGYNEQFF.